These T cell receptor beta chains were read from a single sample in a study of blood T cell repertoires in COVID-19. Assay used: immunoSEQ multiplex PCR; TCRdb lists only in-frame clones, some missing. The table includes around 250,000 clones, around 82% detected once. The sample was peripheral blood. These receptors were taken from a woman younger than 30 with acute or convalescent COVID-19. The conserved cysteine and the conserved F or W are not part of the CDR3 here. The D gene is left open where the match is weak.

j_call: TRBJ1-2
d_call: .
v_call: TRBV6-2/TRBV6-3
cdr3_aa: ASSYDTNRFGYT

j_call: TRBJ2-1
d_call: TRBD2
v_call: TRBV30
cdr3_aa: AWAPGLADEQF

j_call: TRBJ2-3
d_call: TRBD2
v_call: TRBV5-4
cdr3_aa: ASSPTSGRVAGDTQY

j_call: TRBJ2-1
d_call: .
v_call: TRBV29-1
cdr3_aa: SVARNYNEQF

j_call: TRBJ1-5
d_call: TRBD1
v_call: TRBV5-6
cdr3_aa: ASSLVGGHQPQH

j_call: TRBJ2-1
d_call: TRBD2
v_call: TRBV7-6
cdr3_aa: ASSFGLAGGNEQF

j_call: TRBJ2-7
d_call: TRBD2
v_call: TRBV7-2
cdr3_aa: ASSLGLREGYEQY

j_call: TRBJ1-1
d_call: .
v_call: TRBV12-3/TRBV12-4
cdr3_aa: ASSLVANTEAF

j_call: TRBJ2-7
d_call: .
v_call: TRBV16
cdr3_aa: ASSQQGTYEQY

j_call: TRBJ2-4
d_call: .
v_call: TRBV29-1
cdr3_aa: SVERQGGIQY

j_call: TRBJ2-3
d_call: .
v_call: TRBV24-1
cdr3_aa: ATSDSWQGGVGTQY

j_call: TRBJ1-1
d_call: .
v_call: TRBV2
cdr3_aa: ASSERQGSSTEAF

j_call: TRBJ1-4
d_call: .
v_call: TRBV4-3
cdr3_aa: ASSQVRGRPGTTNEKLF

j_call: TRBJ2-7
d_call: .
v_call: TRBV9
cdr3_aa: ASSVGRSLHYEQY

j_call: TRBJ2-5
d_call: .
v_call: TRBV7-2
cdr3_aa: ASSLYSSGVGQETQY

j_call: TRBJ1-2
d_call: .
v_call: TRBV12-3/TRBV12-4
cdr3_aa: ASSLAGRDGYT

j_call: TRBJ1-1
d_call: TRBD1
v_call: TRBV6-2/TRBV6-3
cdr3_aa: ASSPGQGKVNTEAF

j_call: TRBJ2-1
d_call: TRBD2
v_call: TRBV5-1
cdr3_aa: ASTLWGTSDNEQF

j_call: TRBJ2-5
d_call: .
v_call: TRBV20-1
cdr3_aa: SDEDQETQY

j_call: TRBJ2-5
d_call: TRBD1
v_call: TRBV5-6
cdr3_aa: ASSSGQGGTQY

j_call: TRBJ1-6
d_call: .
v_call: TRBV10-1
cdr3_aa: ANKNSPLH

j_call: TRBJ2-7
d_call: TRBD2
v_call: TRBV27
cdr3_aa: ASSLSSGIGYEQY

j_call: TRBJ2-5
d_call: .
v_call: TRBV30
cdr3_aa: AWSVSLYQETQY

j_call: TRBJ1-1
d_call: .
v_call: TRBV7-2
cdr3_aa: ASSLVSVAF

j_call: TRBJ2-3
d_call: .
v_call: TRBV7-3
cdr3_aa: ASSLKYREDTQY

j_call: TRBJ1-2
d_call: .
v_call: TRBV5-1
cdr3_aa: ASSLRESSGGANYGYT

j_call: TRBJ2-7
d_call: TRBD2
v_call: TRBV27
cdr3_aa: ASSFTSGTYEQY

j_call: TRBJ2-4
d_call: .
v_call: TRBV12-3/TRBV12-4
cdr3_aa: ASRGFENIQY

j_call: TRBJ2-7
d_call: TRBD2
v_call: TRBV4-3
cdr3_aa: ASSITSGTYEQY

j_call: TRBJ1-2
d_call: .
v_call: TRBV7-9
cdr3_aa: ASSPAFLLGLAYGYT

j_call: TRBJ1-1
d_call: .
v_call: TRBV28
cdr3_aa: ASSLNRGNLNTEAF

j_call: TRBJ2-3
d_call: TRBD2
v_call: TRBV20-1
cdr3_aa: SASVLAGGKTDTQY

j_call: TRBJ1-6
d_call: .
v_call: TRBV4-3
cdr3_aa: ASSPDIDRSSYNSPLH

j_call: TRBJ2-1
d_call: TRBD2
v_call: TRBV7-2
cdr3_aa: ASSLAWSSGSNEQF

j_call: TRBJ2-6
d_call: TRBD2
v_call: TRBV10-3
cdr3_aa: AISGGALGANVLT

j_call: TRBJ1-1
d_call: .
v_call: TRBV19
cdr3_aa: ASSVVLAAEAF

j_call: TRBJ2-7
d_call: .
v_call: TRBV2
cdr3_aa: ASSEAVPYEQY

j_call: TRBJ2-2
d_call: .
v_call: TRBV10-1
cdr3_aa: ASSEARTGELF

j_call: TRBJ2-7
d_call: .
v_call: TRBV28
cdr3_aa: ASGLGRDRSYEQY

j_call: TRBJ1-3
d_call: .
v_call: TRBV20-1
cdr3_aa: SASPGAGNTIY

j_call: TRBJ1-1
d_call: TRBD1
v_call: TRBV28
cdr3_aa: ASSPQGGLNTEAF

j_call: TRBJ1-1
d_call: .
v_call: TRBV6-2/TRBV6-3
cdr3_aa: ASSQGRGNTEAF

j_call: TRBJ2-1
d_call: TRBD2
v_call: TRBV11-2
cdr3_aa: ASRHSGRKDNEQF

j_call: TRBJ2-7
d_call: TRBD2
v_call: TRBV30
cdr3_aa: AWRAPLAGSYEQY